These 16 T cell receptor beta chains came from one sample sequenced in a study of blood T cell repertoires in COVID-19. Generated by immunoSEQ multiplex PCR, the TCRdb table keeps only in-frame clones and is missing some. The table records more than 40,000 clones, over 75% of them present only once. Source material: peripheral blood. These receptors were collected from a man between 65 and 85 years old with acute or convalescent COVID-19.

The CDR3 DNA sequence: TGTGCCAGCAGCTGGCCGGGACATCGCCTAGGCGAGCAGTACTTC. Its protein product is CASSWPGHRLGEQYF. The rearrangement links TRBV5-6 to TRBJ2-7; D is perhaps TRBD1 (6 bases). V lost 3 bases and J 6 bases, leaving 19 bases between the germline ends. Germline CDR1 is SGHDT and CDR2 is YYEEEE. The CDR3 is 15 amino acids.

V is TRBV6-5 and J is TRBJ1-1; 7 bases are shared with TRBD1. This CDR3 is built from 11 residues. Trimming removed 3 bases from V and 11 bases from J; junction bases left unmatched: 3. Germline CDR1 MNHEY, CDR2 SVGAGI. The CDR3 loop reads CASSYTGVAFF. CDR3 in DNA: TGTGCCAGCAGTTATACAGGGGTGGCTTTCTTT.

This chain uses TRBV6-1 with TRBJ2-7, with 8 bases aligning to TRBD1. Trimming cost V 0 bases and J 0 bases; bases outside gene matches: 10. In germline, CDR1 is MNHNS, CDR2 SASEGT. CDR3 length equals 18 residues. CDR3 residues: CASSEASVSRGPSYEQYF. CDR3 sequence (DNA): TGTGCCAGCAGTGAAGCGTCGGTTTCCAGGGGGCCCTCCTACGAGCAGTACTTC.

This clone was seen a handful of times. This rearrangement joins TRBV6-5 to TRBJ1-6; no firm D call. V lost 6 bases and J lost 7, with 16 bases in between. The CDR3 is 15 residues long. Germline CDR1 reads MNHEY; CDR2 reads SVGAGI. CDR3 coding DNA: TGTGCCAGCAGGAGGATTGCGTCGGGGAATTCACCCCTCCACTTT. Encoded protein: CASRRIASGNSPLHF.

The chain joins TRBV7-8 to TRBJ2-1, with TRBD2 matching over 7 bases. Germline V lookup: CDR1 SGHVS, CDR2 FQNEAQ. The CDR3 runs 15 residues. Germline trimming cut 1 base from V and 3 bases from J; bases unmatched to any gene: 3. This CDR3 reads CASSLGSSGYNEQFF. The CDR3 coding sequence is TGTGCCAGCAGCTTAGGTTCTAGCGGCTACAATGAGCAGTTCTTC.

The chain links TRBV7-9 to TRBJ1-1; D is uncertain. Germline CDR1 reads SEHNR; CDR2 reads FQNEAQ (reference sequence). V was clipped by 5 bases and J by 0 bases, with 10 bases between them. The CDR3 has 14 residues. The DNA of the CDR3 is TGTGCCAGCAGCCCCGAGTTTATGAACACTGAAGCTTTCTTT. Protein: CASSPEFMNTEAFF. The complete variable domain, with remaining parts taken from reference TRBV7-9 and TRBJ1-1, reads DTGVSQNPRHKITKRGQNVTFRCDPISEHNRLYWYRQTLGQGPEFLTYFQNEAQLEKSRLLSDRFSAERPKGSFSTLEIQRTEQGDSAMYLCASSPEFMNTEAFFGQGTRLTVV.

This rearrangement joins TRBV18 to TRBJ2-7, with a weak D call TRBD1 (6 bases). CDR1 is KGHSH and CDR2 is LQKENI in the germline V gene. The CDR3 is 13 residues long. Between the trimmed V and J ends, which lost 3 bases and 2 bases, there was a span of 8 bases. CDR3 DNA sequence: TGTGCCAGCTCACCGGCAGGGGCCTACGAGCAGTACTTC. Its translation: CASSPAGAYEQYF.

The J gene is TRBJ1-5, the V gene TRBV5-5; 7 nucleotides match TRBD1. V lost 4 bases, J lost 6 bases, and 13 bases stayed unmatched. Germline V CDR1 and CDR2: SGHKS, YYEKEE (reference sequence). This CDR3 spans 16 amino acids. The CDR3 sequence: CASSAKQGIWSQPQHF. For the CDR3, the DNA is TGTGCCAGCAGCGCGAAACAGGGGATATGGAGTCAGCCCCAGCATTTT.

The chain is built from TRBV3-1 (or the pseudogene TRBV3-2) and TRBJ2-1; possible D gene TRBD1, 7 bases. This CDR3 has 19 residues. CDR1 is LGHDT, CDR2 YNNKEL, per germline (reference sequence). Trimming pared 4 bases from V and 0 bases from J, leaving 22 bases between. In DNA form, the CDR3 reads TGTGCCAGCAGCCCGGCAGGGGGGCCACTATCGAACTCCTACAATGAGCAGTTCTTC. Amino acids: CASSPAGGPLSNSYNEQFF.

The chain uses TRBV7-2 and TRBJ2-2, with D possibly TRBD2 on 6 matching bases. The CDR3 is 15 residues long. The germline CDR1 and CDR2 sequences are SGHTA and FQGNSA. Trimming left V 2 bases short and J 5 bases short, with 12 bases between. The CDR3 sequence is CASSLWSSETGELFF. CDR3 coding DNA: TGTGCCAGCAGCTTATGGTCTAGCGAGACCGGGGAGCTGTTTTTT. Full variable domain (remainder filled in from reference TRBV7-2 and TRBJ2-2): GAGVSQSPSNKVTEKGKDVELRCDPISGHTALYWYRQSLGQGLEFLIYFQGNSAPDKSGLPSDRFSAERTGGSVSTLTIQRTQQEDSAVYLCASSLWSSETGELFFGEGSRLTVL.

The rearrangement uses TRBV6-5 and TRBJ1-2; D remains unclear. V was trimmed by 0 bases and J by 0 bases, leaving 8 bases between them. The CDR3 totals 15 residues. Germline CDR1 is MNHEY and CDR2 is SVGAGI. DNA of the CDR3: TGTGCCAGCAGTTACTCGAGTCCCCCTAACTATGGCTACACCTTC. Translation: CASSYSSPPNYGYTF.

V and J are TRBV7-7 and TRBJ1-6; TRBD1 agrees at 7 bases. In germline, CDR1 is SSHAT, CDR2 FNYEAQ (reference sequence). The CDR3 has 14 residues. CDR3 in amino acids: CASPPGQEDSPLHF. The CDR3 DNA follows: TGTGCTAGTCCCCCCGGACAGGAGGATTCACCCCTCCACTTT. Full variable domain (missing parts from reference TRBV7-7 and TRBJ1-6): GAGVSQSPRYKVTKRGQDVTLRCDPISSHATLYWYQQALGQGPEFLTYFNYEAQPDKSGLPSDRFSAERPEGSISTLTIQRTEQRDSAMYRCASPPGQEDSPLHFGNGTRLTVT.

The chain links TRBV2 to TRBJ1-5; no reliable D call. This CDR3 region has 13 residues. CDR1 and CDR2 from the germline V gene are SNHLY and FYNNEI. V was shortened by 8 bases and J by 6 bases, with 14 bases between the two germline ends. This chain's CDR3 is CASLGEPGQPQHF. CDR3 DNA: TGTGCCAGCCTTGGGGAGCCCGGTCAGCCCCAGCATTTT.

This rearrangement joins TRBV19 to TRBJ1-3; no firm D call. Between the trimmed V and J ends, which lost 1 base and 5 bases, there was a span of 12 bases. The germline CDR1 and CDR2 sequences are LNHDA and SQIVND (reference sequence). The CDR3 is made up of 15 amino acids. The CDR3 loop is CASSIAPGPRNTIYF. The CDR3 DNA is TGTGCCAGTAGTATAGCCCCAGGCCCTCGAAACACCATATATTTT.

The chain joins TRBV7-9 to TRBJ2-7, with 9 positions matching TRBD1. This CDR3 is 14 amino acids long. V dropped 6 bases and J dropped 5; count of bases not matched to a gene: 8. Germline V CDR1 and CDR2: SEHNR, FQNEAQ (reference sequence). The CDR3 protein is CASRPGTGPHEQYF. The CDR3 DNA reads as TGTGCCAGCAGACCCGGGACAGGGCCCCACGAGCAGTACTTC.

V gene TRBV2 combines with J gene TRBJ1-2, with 8 positions matching TRBD1. Germline CDR1 is SNHLY and CDR2 is FYNNEI. There are 14 residues in the CDR3. V was clipped by 3 bases and J by 1 base; unmatched bases: 1. The CDR3 DNA reads TGTGCCAGCAGTGACAGGGGGCGTAACTATGGCTACACCTTC. This encodes CASSDRGRNYGYTF.